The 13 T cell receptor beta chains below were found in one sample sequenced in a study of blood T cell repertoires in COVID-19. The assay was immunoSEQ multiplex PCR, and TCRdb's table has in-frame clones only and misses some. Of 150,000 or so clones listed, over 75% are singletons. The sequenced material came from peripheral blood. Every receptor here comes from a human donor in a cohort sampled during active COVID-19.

This CDR3 is CASSHGGRTEAFF. In DNA form, the CDR3 reads TGTGCCAGCAGCCATGGGGGGAGAACTGAAGCTTTCTTT. The rearrangement uses TRBV3-1 (or the pseudogene TRBV3-2) and TRBJ1-1; perhaps TRBD1 as D (5 bases). V dropped 3 bases and J dropped 5 bases, with 10 bases sitting between them. The CDR3 consists of 13 residues. Looked up from germline, CDR1 is LGHDT and CDR2 is YNNKEL (reference sequence).

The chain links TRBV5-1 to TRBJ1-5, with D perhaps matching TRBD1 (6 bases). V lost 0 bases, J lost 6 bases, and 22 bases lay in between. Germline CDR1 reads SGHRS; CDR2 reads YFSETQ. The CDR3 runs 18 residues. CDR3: CASSLVIGGGWDGQPQHF. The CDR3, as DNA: TGCGCCAGCAGCTTGGTTATTGGGGGGGGCTGGGATGGTCAGCCCCAGCATTTT.

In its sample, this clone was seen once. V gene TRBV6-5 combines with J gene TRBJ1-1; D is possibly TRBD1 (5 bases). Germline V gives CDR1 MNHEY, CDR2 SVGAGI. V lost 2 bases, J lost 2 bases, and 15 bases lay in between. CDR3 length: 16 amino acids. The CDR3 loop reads CASSYGAQVPNTEAFF. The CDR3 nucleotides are TGTGCCAGCAGTTACGGGGCACAGGTCCCAAACACTGAAGCTTTCTTT.

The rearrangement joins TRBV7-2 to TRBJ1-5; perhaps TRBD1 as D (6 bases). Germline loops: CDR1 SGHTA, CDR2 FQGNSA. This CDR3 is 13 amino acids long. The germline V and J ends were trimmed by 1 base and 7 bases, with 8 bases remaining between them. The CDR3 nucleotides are TGTGCCAGCAGCTTAGACAGGGTGCAGCCCCAGCATTTT. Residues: CASSLDRVQPQHF.

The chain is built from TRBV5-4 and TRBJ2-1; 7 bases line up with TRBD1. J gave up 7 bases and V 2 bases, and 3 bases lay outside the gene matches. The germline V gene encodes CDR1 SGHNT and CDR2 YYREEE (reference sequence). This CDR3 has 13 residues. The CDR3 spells CASSFLQGNEQFF. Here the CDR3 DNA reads TGTGCCAGCAGCTTCTTACAGGGGAATGAGCAGTTCTTC.

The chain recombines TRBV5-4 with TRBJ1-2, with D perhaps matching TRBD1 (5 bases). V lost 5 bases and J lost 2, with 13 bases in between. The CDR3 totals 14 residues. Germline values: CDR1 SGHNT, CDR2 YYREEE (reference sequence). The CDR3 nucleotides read TGTGCCAGCAGTTATCCTGACAGAAACTATGGCTACACCTTC. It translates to CASSYPDRNYGYTF.

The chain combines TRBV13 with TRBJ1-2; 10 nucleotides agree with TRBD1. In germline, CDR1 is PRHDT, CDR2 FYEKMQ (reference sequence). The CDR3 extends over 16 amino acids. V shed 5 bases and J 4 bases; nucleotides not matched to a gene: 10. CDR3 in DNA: TGTGCCAGCAGCCCCCAGGACAGGGGGAGTAGCTATGGCTACACCTTC. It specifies CASSPQDRGSSYGYTF.

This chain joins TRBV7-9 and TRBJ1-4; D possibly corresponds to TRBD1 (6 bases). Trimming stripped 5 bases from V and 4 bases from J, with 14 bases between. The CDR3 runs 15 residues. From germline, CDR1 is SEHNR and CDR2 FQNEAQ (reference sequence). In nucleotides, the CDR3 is TGTGCCAGCAGCCCGGGGGGGCGGAGTAATGAAAAACTGTTTTTT. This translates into CASSPGGRSNEKLFF.

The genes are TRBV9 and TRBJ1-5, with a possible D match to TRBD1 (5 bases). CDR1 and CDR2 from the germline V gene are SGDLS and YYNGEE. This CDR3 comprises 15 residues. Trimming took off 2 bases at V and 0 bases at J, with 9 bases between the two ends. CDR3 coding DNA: TGTGCCAGCAGCGTGGGGCAGTTTAGCAATCAGCCCCAGCATTTT. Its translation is CASSVGQFSNQPQHF.

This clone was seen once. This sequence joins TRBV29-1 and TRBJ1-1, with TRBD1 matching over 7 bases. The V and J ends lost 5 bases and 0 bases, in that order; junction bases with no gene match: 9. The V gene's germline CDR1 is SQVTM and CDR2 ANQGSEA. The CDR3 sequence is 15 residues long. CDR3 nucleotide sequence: TGCAGCGTTCGCGCAGGGGGTTATATGAACACTGAAGCTTTCTTT. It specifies CSVRAGGYMNTEAFF.

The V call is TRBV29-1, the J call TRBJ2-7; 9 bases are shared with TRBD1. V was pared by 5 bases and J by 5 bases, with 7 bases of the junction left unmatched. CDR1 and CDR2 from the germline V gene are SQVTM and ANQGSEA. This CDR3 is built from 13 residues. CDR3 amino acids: CSVQSGTGHEQYV. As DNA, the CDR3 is TGCAGCGTTCAGTCCGGGACAGGGCACGAGCAGTACGTC.

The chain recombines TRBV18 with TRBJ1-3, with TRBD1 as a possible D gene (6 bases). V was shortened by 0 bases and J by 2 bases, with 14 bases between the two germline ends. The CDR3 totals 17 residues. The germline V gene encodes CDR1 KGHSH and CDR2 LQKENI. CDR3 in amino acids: CASSPPGRGMAGNTIYF. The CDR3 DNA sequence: TGTGCCAGCTCACCACCGGGCAGGGGAATGGCTGGAAACACCATATATTTT.

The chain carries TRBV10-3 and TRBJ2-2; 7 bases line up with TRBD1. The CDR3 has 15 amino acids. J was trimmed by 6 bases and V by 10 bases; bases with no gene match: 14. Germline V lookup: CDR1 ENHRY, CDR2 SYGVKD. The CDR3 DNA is TGTGCCAGTTCCGGGACAGCGACGAGGGCCGGGGAGCTGTTTTTT. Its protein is CASSGTATRAGELFF.